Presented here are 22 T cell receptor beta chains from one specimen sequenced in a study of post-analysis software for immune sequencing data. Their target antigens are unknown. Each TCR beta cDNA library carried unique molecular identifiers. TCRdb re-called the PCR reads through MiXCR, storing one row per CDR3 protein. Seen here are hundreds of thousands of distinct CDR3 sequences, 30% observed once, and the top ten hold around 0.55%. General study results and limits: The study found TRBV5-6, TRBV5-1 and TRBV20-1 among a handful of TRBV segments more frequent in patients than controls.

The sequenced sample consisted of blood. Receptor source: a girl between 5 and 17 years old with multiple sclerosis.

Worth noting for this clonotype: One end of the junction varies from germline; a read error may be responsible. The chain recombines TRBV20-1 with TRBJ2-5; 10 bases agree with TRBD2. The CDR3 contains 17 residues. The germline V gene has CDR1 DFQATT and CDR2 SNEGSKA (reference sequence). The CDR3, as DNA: TGCAGTGCTAGAGATGGCGCTAGCGGGGGATGGCAAGAGGCCCAGTACTTC. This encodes CSARDGASGGWQEAQYF.

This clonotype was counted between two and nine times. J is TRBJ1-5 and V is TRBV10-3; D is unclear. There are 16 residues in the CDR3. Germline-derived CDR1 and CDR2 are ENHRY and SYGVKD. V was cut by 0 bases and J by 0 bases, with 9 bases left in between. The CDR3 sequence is CAISESRDFSNQPQHF. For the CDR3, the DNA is TGTGCCATCAGTGAGTCACGGGATTTTAGCAATCAGCCCCAGCATTTT.

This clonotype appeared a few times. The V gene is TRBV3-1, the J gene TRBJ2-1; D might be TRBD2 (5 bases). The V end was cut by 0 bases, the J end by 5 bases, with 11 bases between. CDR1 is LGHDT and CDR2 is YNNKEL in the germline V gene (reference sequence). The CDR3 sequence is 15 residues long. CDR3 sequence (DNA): TGTGCCAGCAGCCAAGATGGAGGCACCCACAATGAGCAGTTCTTC. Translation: CASSQDGGTHNEQFF.

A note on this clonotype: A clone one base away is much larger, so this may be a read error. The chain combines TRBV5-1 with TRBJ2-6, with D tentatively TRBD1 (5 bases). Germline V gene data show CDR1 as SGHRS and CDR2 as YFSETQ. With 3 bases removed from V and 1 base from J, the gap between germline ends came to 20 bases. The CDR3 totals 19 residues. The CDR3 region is CASSSLGLGRSSGANVLTF. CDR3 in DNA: TGCGCCAGCAGCTCCTTGGGGCTGGGTAGGTCTTCTGGGGCCAACGTCCTGACTTTC.

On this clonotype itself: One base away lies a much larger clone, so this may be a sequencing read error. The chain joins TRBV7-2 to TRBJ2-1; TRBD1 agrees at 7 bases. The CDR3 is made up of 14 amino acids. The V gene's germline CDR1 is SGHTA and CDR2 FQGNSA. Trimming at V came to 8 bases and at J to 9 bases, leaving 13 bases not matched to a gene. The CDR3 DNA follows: TGTGCCAGCGGCGATACGAGGGGGCCGGTTGAGCAGTTCTTC. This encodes CASGDTRGPVEQFF.

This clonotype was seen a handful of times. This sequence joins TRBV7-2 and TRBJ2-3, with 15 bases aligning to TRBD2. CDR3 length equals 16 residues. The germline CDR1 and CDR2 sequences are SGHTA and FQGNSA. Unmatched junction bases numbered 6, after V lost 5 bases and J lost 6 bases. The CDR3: CASSLRTSGGVDTQYF. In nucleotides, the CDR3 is TGTGCCAGCAGCCTACGGACTAGCGGGGGGGTGGATACGCAGTATTTT.

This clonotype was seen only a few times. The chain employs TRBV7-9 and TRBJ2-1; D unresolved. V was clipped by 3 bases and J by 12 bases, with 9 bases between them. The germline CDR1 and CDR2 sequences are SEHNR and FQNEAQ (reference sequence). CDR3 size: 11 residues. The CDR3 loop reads CASSFERAQFF. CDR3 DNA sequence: TGTGCCAGCAGCTTCGAGCGTGCGCAGTTCTTC.

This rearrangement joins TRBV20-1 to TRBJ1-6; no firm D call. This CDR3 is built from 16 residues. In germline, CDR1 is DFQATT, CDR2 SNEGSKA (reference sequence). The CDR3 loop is CSLAPWAGNYNSPLHF. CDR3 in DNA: TGCAGCCTTGCCCCCTGGGCAGGCAACTATAATTCACCCCTCCACTTT.

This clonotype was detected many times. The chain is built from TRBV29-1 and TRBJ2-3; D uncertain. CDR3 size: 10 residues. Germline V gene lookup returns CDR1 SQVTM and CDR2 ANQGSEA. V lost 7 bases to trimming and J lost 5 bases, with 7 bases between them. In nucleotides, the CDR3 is TGCAGCGCAAACAGAGATACGCAGTATTTT. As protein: CSANRDTQYF.

CDR3 protein: CASSSLAPDTQYF. The DNA of the CDR3 is TGTGCCAGCAGCTCCCTAGCCCCAGATACGCAGTATTTT. The V and J genes are TRBV28 and TRBJ2-3, with D perhaps TRBD2 (5 bases). V was pared by 6 bases and J by 4 bases, with 11 bases between. The V gene's germline CDR1 is MDHEN and CDR2 SYDVKM. This CDR3 contains 13 residues.

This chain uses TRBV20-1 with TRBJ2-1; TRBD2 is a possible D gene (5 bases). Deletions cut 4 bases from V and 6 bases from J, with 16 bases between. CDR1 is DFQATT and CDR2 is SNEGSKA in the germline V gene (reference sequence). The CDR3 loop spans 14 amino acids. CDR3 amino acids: CSATYGISLNEQFF. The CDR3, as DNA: TGCAGTGCTACCTACGGGATCTCCCTCAATGAGCAGTTCTTC.

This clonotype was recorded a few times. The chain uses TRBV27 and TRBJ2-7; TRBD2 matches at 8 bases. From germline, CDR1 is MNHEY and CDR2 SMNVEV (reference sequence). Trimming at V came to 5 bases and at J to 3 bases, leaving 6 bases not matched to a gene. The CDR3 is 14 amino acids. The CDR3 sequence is CASSDERESYEQYF. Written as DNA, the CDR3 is TGTGCCAGCAGTGATGAGCGGGAGAGCTACGAGCAGTACTTC.

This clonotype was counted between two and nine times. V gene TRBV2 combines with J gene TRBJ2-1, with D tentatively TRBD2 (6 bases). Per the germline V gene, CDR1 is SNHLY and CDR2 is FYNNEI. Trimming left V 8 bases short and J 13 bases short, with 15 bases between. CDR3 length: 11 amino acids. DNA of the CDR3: TGTGCCAGCCTGGGGGGATCGTGCCAGTTCTTC. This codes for CASLGGSCQFF.

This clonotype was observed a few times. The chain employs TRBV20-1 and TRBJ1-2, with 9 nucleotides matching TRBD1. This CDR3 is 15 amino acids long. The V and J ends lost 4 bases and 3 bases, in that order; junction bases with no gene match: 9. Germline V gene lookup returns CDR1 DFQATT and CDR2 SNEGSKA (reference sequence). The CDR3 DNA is TGCAGTGCTATCGGGACAGGGCGTTTAGACTATGGCTACACCTTC. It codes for CSAIGTGRLDYGYTF.

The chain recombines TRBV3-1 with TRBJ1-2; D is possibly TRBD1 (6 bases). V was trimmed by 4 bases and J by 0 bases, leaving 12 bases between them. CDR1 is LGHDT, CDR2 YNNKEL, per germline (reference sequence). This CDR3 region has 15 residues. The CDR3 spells CASSLQGDANYGYTF. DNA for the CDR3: TGTGCCAGCAGCCTACAGGGCGATGCTAACTATGGCTACACCTTC.

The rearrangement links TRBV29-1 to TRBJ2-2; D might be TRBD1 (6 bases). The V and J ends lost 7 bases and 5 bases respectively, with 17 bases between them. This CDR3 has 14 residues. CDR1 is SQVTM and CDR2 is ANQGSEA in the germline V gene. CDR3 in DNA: TGCAGCGCCCAGAAGACAGGCGGAACCGGGGAGCTGTTTTTT. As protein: CSAQKTGGTGELFF.

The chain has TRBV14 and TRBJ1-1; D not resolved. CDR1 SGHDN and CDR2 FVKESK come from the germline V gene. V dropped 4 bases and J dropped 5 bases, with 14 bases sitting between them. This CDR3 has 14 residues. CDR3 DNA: TGTGCCAGCAGCCCTAGGGTATTCGGGACTGAAGCTTTCTTT. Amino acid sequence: CASSPRVFGTEAFF.

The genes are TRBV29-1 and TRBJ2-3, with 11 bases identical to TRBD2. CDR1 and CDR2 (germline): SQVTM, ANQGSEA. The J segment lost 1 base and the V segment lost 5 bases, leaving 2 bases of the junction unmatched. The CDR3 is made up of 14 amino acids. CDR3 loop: CSVHSGRGTDTQYF. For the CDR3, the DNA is TGCAGCGTTCATAGCGGGAGGGGCACAGATACGCAGTATTTT.

The CDR3, as DNA: TGTGCCAGCTCCCCTGTCGCCGGGACAGCAACCTACGAGCAGTACTTC. Its translation is CASSPVAGTATYEQYF. The V call is TRBV18, the J call TRBJ2-7, with 7 bases matching TRBD1. The junction had 13 bases not matched to a gene; V was cut back by 6 bases and J by 2 bases. Germline CDR1 is KGHSH and CDR2 is LQKENI. This CDR3 has 16 residues.

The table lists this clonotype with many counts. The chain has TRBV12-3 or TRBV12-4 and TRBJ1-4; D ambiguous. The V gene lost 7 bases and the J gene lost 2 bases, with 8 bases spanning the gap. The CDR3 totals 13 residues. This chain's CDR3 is CASTIATNEKLFF. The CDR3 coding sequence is TGTGCCAGCACCATTGCGACTAATGAAAAACTGTTTTTT.

The CDR3 nucleotides read TGTGCCAGCAGTATTACCGTGGGAATGAACACTGAAGCTTTCTTT. Its protein product is CASSITVGMNTEAFF. This rearrangement joins TRBV27 to TRBJ1-1; no clear D gene. The CDR3 has 15 amino acids. Germline values: CDR1 MNHEY, CDR2 SMNVEV (reference sequence). The V end was cut by 5 bases, the J end by 0 bases, with 13 bases between.

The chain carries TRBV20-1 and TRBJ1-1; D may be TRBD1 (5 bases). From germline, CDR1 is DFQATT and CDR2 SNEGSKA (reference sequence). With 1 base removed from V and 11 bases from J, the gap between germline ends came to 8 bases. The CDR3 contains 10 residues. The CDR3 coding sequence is TGCAGTGCTAGAGGACAGTGGGCTTTCTTT. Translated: CSARGQWAFF.